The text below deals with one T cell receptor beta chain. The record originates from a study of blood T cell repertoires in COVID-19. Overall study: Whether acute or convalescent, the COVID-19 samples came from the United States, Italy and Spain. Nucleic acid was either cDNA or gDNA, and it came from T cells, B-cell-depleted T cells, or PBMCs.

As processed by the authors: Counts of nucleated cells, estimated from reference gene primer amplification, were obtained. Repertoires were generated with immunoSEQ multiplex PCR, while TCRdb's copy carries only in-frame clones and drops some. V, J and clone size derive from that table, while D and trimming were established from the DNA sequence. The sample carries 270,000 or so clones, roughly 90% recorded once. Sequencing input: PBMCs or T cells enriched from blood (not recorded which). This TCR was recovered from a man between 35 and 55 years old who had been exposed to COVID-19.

CDR3: CASISSGRGSGADTQYF. As DNA, the CDR3 is TGTGCCAGCATCTCAAGCGGGAGAGGCTCTGGGGCAGATACGCAGTATTTT. V usage is TRBV7-2 and J usage is TRBJ2-3; TRBD2 matches at 8 bases. Germline loops: CDR1 SGHTA, CDR2 FQGNSA. V lost 7 bases, J lost 4 bases, and 16 bases stayed unmatched. This CDR3 spans 17 amino acids.